This T cell receptor (beta chain) comes out of a study of long-term antiretroviral therapy in people with HIV. Researchers ran immunoSEQ v3.0 at survey level. Using immunoSEQ multiplex PCR, the repertoire was profiled, and TCRdb retains in-frame clones only, with some absent. The sample carries 25,000 to 30,000 clones, less than 90% recorded once. This CDR3 is 14 amino acids long. The germline CDR1 and CDR2 sequences are MNHEY and SVGAGI. Trimming pared 2 bases from V and 8 bases from J, leaving 15 bases between. This receptor was taken from a man between 18 and 29 years old with HIV. The sample was unsorted PBMCs, taken 0.4 years after starting antiretroviral therapy. This chain links TRBV6-5 with TRBJ1-2; D unclear. This CDR3 is CASSYGSQLPGYTF. The CDR3 DNA follows: TGTGCCAGCAGTTACGGGTCACAGCTCCCAGGCTACACCTTC.